The rows below give T cell receptor beta chains drawn from one sample of a study of blood T cell repertoires in COVID-19. Profiled with immunoSEQ multiplex PCR; TCRdb holds only in-frame clones, not every one. The sample yields around 30,000 clones, roughly 80% seen once. Material for sequencing was peripheral blood. These TCRs come from a man aged 80 or over with active or convalescent COVID-19. CDR3s include the opening cysteine and the closing phenylalanine or tryptophan. Each record gives: CDR3 protein, CDR3 DNA, clone size, D gene, V gene, J gene. D genes are given only for firm matches. Clone size appears in some rows only: once, few, many, or a class for an expanded clone.

CDR3: CASGQNVNTEAFF
DNA: TGCGCCAGCGGACAAAATGTGAACACTGAAGCTTTCTTT
size: -
D: -
V: TRBV5-1
J: TRBJ1-1

CDR3: CASTRGPNSPLHF
DNA: TGTGCCAGCACCCGCGGGCCTAATTCACCCCTCCACTTT
size: -
D: -
V: TRBV6-5
J: TRBJ1-6

CDR3: CASRGQGNEKLFF
DNA: TGTGCCAGCAGAGGACAGGGGAATGAAAAACTGTTTTTT
size: -
D: TRBD1
V: TRBV19
J: TRBJ1-4

CDR3: CAIKDRGRVNTEAFF
DNA: TGTGCCATCAAGGACAGGGGGCGCGTTAACACTGAAGCTTTCTTT
size: -
D: TRBD1
V: TRBV10-3
J: TRBJ1-1

CDR3: CASSLGTGADYNEQFF
DNA: TGTGCCAGCAGCTTAGGGACAGGGGCGGACTACAATGAGCAGTTCTTC
size: -
D: TRBD1
V: TRBV28
J: TRBJ2-1

CDR3: CSVGAAQPTDTQYF
DNA: TGCAGCGTTGGTGCAGCGCAGCCCACAGATACGCAGTATTTT
size: -
D: -
V: TRBV29-1
J: TRBJ2-3

CDR3: CASSLVGTGKGYGYTF
DNA: TGTGCCAGCAGCTTGGTGGGGACAGGGAAGGGCTATGGCTACACCTTC
size: -
D: TRBD1
V: TRBV5-8
J: TRBJ1-2

CDR3: CSVERDRAPCGSTYEQYF
DNA: TGCAGCGTTGAGCGGGATAGAGCCCCTTGCGGGAGTACCTACGAGCAGTACTTC
size: once
D: TRBD2
V: TRBV29-1
J: TRBJ2-7

CDR3: CATSDLKDGWREQFF
DNA: TGTGCCACCAGTGATCTGAAGGACGGTTGGAGGGAGCAGTTCTTC
size: -
D: -
V: TRBV24-1
J: TRBJ2-1

CDR3: CASSDLMREGPGHADTQYF
DNA: TGCGCCAGCAGTGACCTGATGCGGGAGGGCCCCGGGCACGCAGATACGCAGTATTTT
size: -
D: TRBD2
V: TRBV10-1
J: TRBJ2-3

CDR3: CASSPRQGSVPYEQYF
DNA: TGTGCCAGCAGTCCTCGACAGGGGTCTGTCCCCTACGAGCAGTACTTC
size: -
D: TRBD1
V: TRBV27
J: TRBJ2-7

CDR3: CASSDDITEAFF
DNA: TGTGCCAGCAGTGACGACATCACTGAAGCTTTCTTT
size: once
D: -
V: TRBV25-1
J: TRBJ1-1

CDR3: CASSESASGRASINTGELFF
DNA: TGCGCCAGCAGTGAGTCCGCTAGCGGGAGGGCCTCGATAAACACCGGGGAGCTGTTTTTT
size: -
D: TRBD2
V: TRBV10-1
J: TRBJ2-2

CDR3: CASSLEVGTGSSYEQYF
DNA: TGTGCCAGCAGCTTGGAGGTAGGGACAGGCTCATCCTACGAGCAGTACTTC
size: -
D: TRBD1
V: TRBV11-3
J: TRBJ2-7

CDR3: CASSQGDDTGELFF
DNA: TGCGCCAGCAGCCAAGGGGATGACACCGGGGAGCTGTTTTTT
size: -
D: -
V: TRBV5-1
J: TRBJ2-2

CDR3: CASSLVQGASGYTF
DNA: TGTGCCAGCAGCTTAGTACAGGGGGCGAGTGGCTACACCTTC
size: -
D: TRBD1
V: TRBV7-2
J: TRBJ1-2

CDR3: CASSLKRQGGEKLFF
DNA: TGTGCCAGCAGCTTGAAGCGACAGGGTGGTGAAAAACTGTTTTTT
size: -
D: TRBD1
V: TRBV5-4
J: TRBJ1-4

CDR3: CASTQQAGTGESPLHF
DNA: TGTGCCAGCACCCAACAAGCCGGGACAGGGGAATCACCCCTCCACTTT
size: -
D: TRBD1
V: TRBV7-9
J: TRBJ1-6

CDR3: CASSLGEGDSYEQYF
DNA: TGCGCCAGCAGCTTGGGAGAGGGGGACTCCTACGAGCAGTACTTC
size: -
D: -
V: TRBV5-1
J: TRBJ2-7

CDR3: CASSWTGGSYNEQFF
DNA: TGTGCCAGCAGTTGGACAGGGGGCTCCTACAATGAGCAGTTCTTC
size: -
D: TRBD1
V: TRBV5-5
J: TRBJ2-1

CDR3: CASSQDPGGEAFF
DNA: TGTGCCAGCAGCCAAGACCCTGGAGGTGAAGCTTTCTTT
size: -
D: -
V: TRBV3-1/TRBV3-2
J: TRBJ1-1

CDR3: CASSQETSGRSILGTQYF
DNA: TGCGCCAGCAGCCAAGAAACTAGCGGGAGGTCTATCCTCGGTACGCAGTATTTT
size: -
D: TRBD2
V: TRBV4-3
J: TRBJ2-3

CDR3: CASSPRQGTSEKLFF
DNA: TGTGCCAGCTCACCTAGACAGGGAACTAGTGAAAAACTGTTTTTT
size: -
D: TRBD1
V: TRBV18
J: TRBJ1-4

CDR3: CSGFESYEQYF
DNA: TGCAGTGGTTTCGAGTCCTACGAGCAGTACTTC
size: -
D: -
V: TRBV20-1
J: TRBJ2-7

CDR3: CASSFGGTDYEQYF
DNA: TGTGCCAGCAGCTTCGGGGGGACTGACTACGAGCAGTACTTC
size: medium-sized
D: TRBD2
V: TRBV5-6
J: TRBJ2-7

CDR3: CAISLAGTGGNTIYF
DNA: TGTGCCATCAGTCTAGCCGGGACAGGCGGAAACACCATATATTTT
size: -
D: TRBD1
V: TRBV10-3
J: TRBJ1-3

CDR3: CASSSYRVYQETQYF
DNA: TGTGCCAGCAGCTCCTACAGGGTTTACCAAGAGACCCAGTACTTC
size: -
D: -
V: TRBV5-8
J: TRBJ2-5

CDR3: CASSVGIRGGSSYNEQFF
DNA: TGTGCCAGCAGCGTAGGAATAAGAGGCGGGAGCTCCTACAATGAGCAGTTCTTC
size: -
D: TRBD2
V: TRBV9
J: TRBJ2-1